Below are 16 T cell receptor beta chains sequenced from a single sample in a study of T-cell memory formation after mild COVID-19. TCRdb itself ran the 5' RACE reads through MiXCR, one entry per CDR3 protein. The sample contains around 300,000 distinct CDR3 sequences, about 13% of which appear only once. Sequenced sample: PBMCs or a T cell subset sorted from them (not recorded which). These receptors came from a man between 18 and 29 years old who had mild COVID-19 (a few samples of this study predate the infection). Cell type and time point are not known.

This clonotype was seen only a few times. The CDR3 loop is CATSDSKRQSTDTQYF. CDR3 coding DNA: TGTGCCACCAGTGACTCAAAAAGACAGTCCACAGATACGCAGTATTTT. V gene TRBV24-1 combines with J gene TRBJ2-3; tentatively, D is TRBD1 (5 bases). The V end lost 4 bases, the J end lost 2 bases, and 15 bases lay between the germline ends. The CDR3 sequence is 16 residues long. Germline values: CDR1 KGHDR, CDR2 SFDVKD.

The genes are TRBV3-1 and TRBJ2-3, with 9 bases aligning to TRBD2. With V trimmed by 0 bases and J by 4 bases, 5 bases remained unmatched. There are 16 residues in the CDR3. Germline loops: CDR1 LGHDT, CDR2 YNNKEL (reference sequence). The DNA for the CDR3 is TGTGCCAGCAGCCAAGACTTCGCGGGGGGGCCAGATACGCAGTATTTT. This encodes CASSQDFAGGPDTQYF.

V and J are TRBV21-1 and TRBJ2-3; the table's D call TRBD2 went unverified against the DNA. TRBV21-1 is labeled a pseudogene. This CDR3 spans 14 amino acids. Here the CDR3 DNA reads TGTGCCGGCAGAGATCGGAGGGTCACAGATACGCAGTATTTT. Its translation: CAGRDRRVTDTQYF.

Only a few counts were recorded for this clonotype. The V and J genes are TRBV3-1 and TRBJ2-5; D gene unclear. Trimming left V 1 base short and J 5 bases short, with 8 bases between. This CDR3 has 13 amino acids. Per the germline V gene, CDR1 is LGHDT and CDR2 is YNNKEL (reference sequence). The CDR3 sequence is CASSQGPLETQYF. As DNA, the CDR3 is TGTGCCAGCAGCCAAGGCCCCCTGGAGACCCAGTACTTC.

This chain's CDR3 is CASSIRANTGELFF. Written as DNA, the CDR3 is TGTGCCAGTAGTATACGGGCGAACACCGGGGAGCTGTTTTTT. The rearrangement links TRBV19 to TRBJ2-2; no firm D call. Trimming took 2 bases from V and 0 from J, leaving 4 bases between them. The CDR3 sequence is 14 residues long. CDR1 LNHDA and CDR2 SQIVND come from the germline V gene (reference sequence). The whole variable domain, remainder taken from reference TRBV19 and TRBJ2-2, is DGGITQSPKYLFRKEGQNVTLSCEQNLNHDAMYWYRQDPGQGLRLIYYSQIVNDFQKGDIAEGYSVSREKKESFPLTVTSAQKNPTAFYLCASSIRANTGELFFGEGSRLTVL.

The V call is TRBV2, the J call TRBJ2-2, with D tentatively TRBD1 (5 bases). Germline loops: CDR1 SNHLY, CDR2 FYNNEI. Trimming stripped 8 bases from V and 6 bases from J, with 16 bases between. There are 14 residues in the CDR3. Written as DNA, the CDR3 is TGTGCCAGCTTCGTCAGGGATCTGCCCGGGGAGCTGTTTTTT. Its translation is CASFVRDLPGELFF.

This clonotype was seen only a few times. The chain is built from TRBV15 and TRBJ2-1; D is uncertain. The CDR3 consists of 13 residues. The germline CDR1 and CDR2 sequences are LNHNV and YYDKDF (reference sequence). Trimming shortened V by 0 bases and J by 4 bases, and 4 bases separated the two germline ends. The CDR3 loop reads CATSRDQYNEQFF. As DNA, the CDR3 is TGTGCCACCAGCAGAGACCAATACAATGAGCAGTTCTTC. Full variable domain (rest looked up from reference TRBV15 and TRBJ2-1): DAMVIQNPRYQVTQFGKPVTLSCSQTLNHNVMYWYQQKSSQAPKLLFHYYDKDFNNEADTPDNFQSRRPNTSFCFLDIRSPGLGDTAMYLCATSRDQYNEQFFGPGTRLTVL.

This chain joins TRBV2 and TRBJ2-3; 9 nucleotides align to TRBD1. Germline-derived CDR1 and CDR2 are SNHLY and FYNNEI. J was trimmed by 2 bases and V by 6 bases; bases with no gene match: 6. The CDR3 contains 15 residues. CDR3 in DNA: TGTGCCAGCAGGGCGGACAGGGGTAACACAGATACGCAGTATTTT. Its protein is CASRADRGNTDTQYF.

In its sample, this clonotype was seen many times. The V gene is TRBV7-3, the J gene TRBJ2-5; either TRBD1 or TRBD2 may fit D (6 bases each). CDR1 and CDR2 (germline): SGHTA, FQGTGA. The ends were cut back, 1 base at V and 5 bases at J, with 14 bases in the middle. The CDR3 covers 15 residues. CDR3 loop: CASSLKGGRWETQYF. The DNA of the CDR3 is TGTGCCAGCAGCTTAAAGGGGGGCCGATGGGAGACCCAGTACTTC.

This chain uses TRBV9 with TRBJ1-5; D unclear. Trimming removed 1 base from V and 5 bases from J, with 16 bases in between. CDR3 length: 16 amino acids. Germline V gene lookup returns CDR1 SGDLS and CDR2 YYNGEE. CDR3 nucleotide sequence: TGTGCCAGCAGCGTATCGGCCGGGGTGAGGGATCAGCCCCAGCATTTT. Its translation is CASSVSAGVRDQPQHF.

This clonotype was seen only a few times. V and J are TRBV5-4 and TRBJ2-5, with D perhaps matching TRBD1 (5 bases). This CDR3 is 14 amino acids long. CDR1 is SGHNT and CDR2 is YYREEE in the germline V gene (reference sequence). The V gene lost 3 bases and the J gene lost 1 base, with 10 bases spanning the gap. This CDR3 is CASSSDTSQETQYF. In nucleotides, the CDR3 is TGTGCCAGCAGCTCGGACACTTCCCAAGAGACCCAGTACTTC.

This clonotype has at least ten counts. The chain uses TRBV5-4 and TRBJ2-5; TRBD1 aligns across 11 bases. J lost 5 bases, V lost 3 bases, and 6 bases had no gene match. The germline CDR1 and CDR2 sequences are SGHNT and YYREEE (reference sequence). The CDR3 loop spans 15 amino acids. The CDR3 nucleotides are TGTGCCAGCAGCTCTGGACAGGGGGCGCGGGAGACCCAGTACTTC. Translation: CASSSGQGARETQYF.

J is TRBJ1-1 and V is TRBV2; tentatively, D is TRBD1 (6 bases). The CDR3 consists of 15 residues. V was shortened by 6 bases and J by 6 bases, with 20 bases between the two germline ends. Germline assignment: CDR1 SNHLY and CDR2 FYNNEI. The DNA for the CDR3 is TGTGCCAGCAGGGGAACCCGGGGGCGTTTCGCTGAAGCTTTCTTT. This gives the protein CASRGTRGRFAEAFF.

This clonotype occurred many times. The rearrangement uses TRBV20-1 and TRBJ2-3; D might be TRBD2 (6 bases). CDR3 length: 15 amino acids. Trimming pared 0 bases from V and 2 bases from J, leaving 12 bases between. Germline V CDR1 and CDR2: DFQATT, SNEGSKA (reference sequence). The DNA for the CDR3 is TGCAGTGCTAGAGATCGACGGACTAACACAGATACGCAGTATTTT. Its protein is CSARDRRTNTDTQYF.

The CDR3 region is CASSLHKTNTGELFF. The CDR3 nucleotides are TGTGCCAGCAGCTTACACAAAACGAACACCGGGGAGCTGTTTTTT. This chain links TRBV7-9 with TRBJ2-2; D not certain. Trimming removed 2 bases at V and 0 bases at J, with 7 bases between. The CDR3 sequence is 15 residues long. CDR1 is SEHNR and CDR2 is FQNEAQ in the germline V gene (reference sequence). The full variable domain, with the rest looked up from reference TRBV7-9 and TRBJ2-2, is DTGVSQNPRHKITKRGQNVTFRCDPISEHNRLYWYRQTLGQGPEFLTYFQNEAQLEKSRLLSDRFSAERPKGSFSTLEIQRTEQGDSAMYLCASSLHKTNTGELFFGEGSRLTVL.

This clonotype occurred a few times. The rearrangement links TRBV5-1 to TRBJ2-5; the D gene could be TRBD1 or TRBD2 (5 bases each). The CDR3 has 15 amino acids. V lost 4 bases to trimming and J lost 2 bases, with 15 bases between them. Germline CDR1 is SGHRS and CDR2 is YFSETQ. The CDR3 sequence is CASSRTGTEQETQYF. Written as DNA, the CDR3 is TGCGCCAGCAGCAGGACCGGGACGGAGCAAGAGACCCAGTACTTC. The entire variable domain, with the rest obtained from reference TRBV5-1 and TRBJ2-5, is as follows: KAGVTQTPRYLIKTRGQQVTLSCSPISGHRSVSWYQQTPGQGLQFLFEYFSETQRNKGNFPGRFSGRQFSNSRSEMNVSTLELGDSALYLCASSRTGTEQETQYFGPGTRLLVL.